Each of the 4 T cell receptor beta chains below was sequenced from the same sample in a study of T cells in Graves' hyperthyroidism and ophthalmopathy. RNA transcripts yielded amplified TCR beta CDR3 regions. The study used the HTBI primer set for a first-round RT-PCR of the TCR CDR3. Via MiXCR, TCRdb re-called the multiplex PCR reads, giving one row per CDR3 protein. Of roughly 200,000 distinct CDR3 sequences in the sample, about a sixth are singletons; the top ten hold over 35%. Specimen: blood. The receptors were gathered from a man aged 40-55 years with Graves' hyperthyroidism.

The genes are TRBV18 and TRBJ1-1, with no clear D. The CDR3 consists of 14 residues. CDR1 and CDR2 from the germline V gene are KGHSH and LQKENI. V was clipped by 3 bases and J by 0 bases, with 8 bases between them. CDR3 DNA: TGTGCCAGCTCACCCCTGACTTTGAACACTGAAGCTTTCTTT. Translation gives CASSPLTLNTEAFF.

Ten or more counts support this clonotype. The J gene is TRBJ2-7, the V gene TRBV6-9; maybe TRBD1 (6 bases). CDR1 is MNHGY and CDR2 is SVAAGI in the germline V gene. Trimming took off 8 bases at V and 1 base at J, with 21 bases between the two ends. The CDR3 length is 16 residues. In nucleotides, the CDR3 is TGTGCCAGCGGGCCGGGACACCCAAAAGAGTCCTACGAGCAGTACTTC. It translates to CASGPGHPKESYEQYF.

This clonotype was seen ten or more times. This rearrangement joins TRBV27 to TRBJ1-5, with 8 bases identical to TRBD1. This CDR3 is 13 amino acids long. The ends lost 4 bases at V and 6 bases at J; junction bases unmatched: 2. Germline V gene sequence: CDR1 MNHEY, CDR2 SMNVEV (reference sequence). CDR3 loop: CASSWTGIQPQHF. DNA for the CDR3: TGTGCCAGCAGTTGGACAGGGATTCAGCCCCAGCATTTT.

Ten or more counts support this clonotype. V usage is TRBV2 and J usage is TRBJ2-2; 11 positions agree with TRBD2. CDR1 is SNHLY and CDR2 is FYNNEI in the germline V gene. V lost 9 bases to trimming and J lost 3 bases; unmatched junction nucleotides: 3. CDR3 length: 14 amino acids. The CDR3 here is CASSGGAYTGELFF. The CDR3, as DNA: TGTGCCAGTAGCGGGGGGGCCTACACCGGGGAGCTGTTTTTT.